The sequence of this TCR beta chain was determined in a study of CD8 T cells in ankylosing spondylitis. Overall study results and limits: There was a TCR beta motif, made of roughly eight highly homologous variants, that appeared characteristic of ankylosing spondylitis blood.

This clonotype was seen only a few times. Its cognate antigen is unknown. Researchers built TCR beta libraries using quantitative 5'-RACE with molecular barcodes. TCRdb re-analysed the 5' RACE reads in MiXCR, keeping a single row per CDR3 protein. The table has roughly 700,000 distinct CDR3 sequences, around 20% seen once. The source of this sequence is a male donor with ankylosing spondylitis. Sequencing was performed on blood, either unsorted or a sorted T cell fraction (not recorded which).

Written as DNA, the CDR3 is TGCGCCAGCAGCCAAGACGGCGGGACAAAATACGAGCAGTACTTC. Translated: CASSQDGGTKYEQYF. This chain uses TRBV4-3 with TRBJ2-7; perhaps D is TRBD1 or TRBD2 (6 bases each). The CDR3 runs 15 residues. The V and J ends lost 0 bases and 4 bases respectively, with 13 bases between them. CDR1 is LGHNA, CDR2 YSLEER, per germline.